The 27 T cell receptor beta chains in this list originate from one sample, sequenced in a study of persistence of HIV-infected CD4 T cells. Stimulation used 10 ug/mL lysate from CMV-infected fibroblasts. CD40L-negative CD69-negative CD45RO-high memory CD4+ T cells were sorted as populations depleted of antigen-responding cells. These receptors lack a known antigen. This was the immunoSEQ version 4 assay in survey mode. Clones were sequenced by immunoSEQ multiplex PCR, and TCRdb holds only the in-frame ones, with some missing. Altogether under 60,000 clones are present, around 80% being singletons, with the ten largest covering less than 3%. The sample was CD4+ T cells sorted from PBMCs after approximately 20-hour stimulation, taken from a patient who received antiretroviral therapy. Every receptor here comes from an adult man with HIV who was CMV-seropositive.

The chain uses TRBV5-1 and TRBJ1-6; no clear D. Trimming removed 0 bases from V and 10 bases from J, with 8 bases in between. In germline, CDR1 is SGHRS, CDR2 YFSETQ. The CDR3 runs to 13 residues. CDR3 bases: TGCGCCAGCAGCTTGGAGACACAATCACCCCTCCACTTT. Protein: CASSLETQSPLHF. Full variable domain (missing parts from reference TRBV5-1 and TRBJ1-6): KAGVTQTPRYLIKTRGQQVTLSCSPISGHRSVSWYQQTPGQGLQFLFEYFSETQRNKGNFPGRFSGRQFSNSRSEMNVSTLELGDSALYLCASSLETQSPLHFGNGTRLTVT.

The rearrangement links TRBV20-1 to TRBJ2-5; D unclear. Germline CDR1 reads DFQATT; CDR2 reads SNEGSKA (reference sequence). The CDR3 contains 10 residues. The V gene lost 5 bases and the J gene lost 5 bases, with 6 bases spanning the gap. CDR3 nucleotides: TGCAGTGCTGAAAGGGAGACCCAGTACTTC. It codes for CSAERETQYF.

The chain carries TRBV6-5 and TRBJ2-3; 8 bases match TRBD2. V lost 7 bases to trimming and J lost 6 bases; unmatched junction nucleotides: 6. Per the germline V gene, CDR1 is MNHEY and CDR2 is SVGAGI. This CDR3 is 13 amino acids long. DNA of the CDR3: TGTGCCAGCACCACTAGCGGAGGCGATACGCAGTATTTT. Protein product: CASTTSGGDTQYF.

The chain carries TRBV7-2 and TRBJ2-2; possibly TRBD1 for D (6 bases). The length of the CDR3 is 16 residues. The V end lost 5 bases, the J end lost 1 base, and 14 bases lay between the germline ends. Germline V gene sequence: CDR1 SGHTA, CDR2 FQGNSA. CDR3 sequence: CASSEETGLNTGELFF. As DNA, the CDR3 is TGTGCCAGCAGCGAAGAGACAGGATTGAACACCGGGGAGCTGTTTTTT.

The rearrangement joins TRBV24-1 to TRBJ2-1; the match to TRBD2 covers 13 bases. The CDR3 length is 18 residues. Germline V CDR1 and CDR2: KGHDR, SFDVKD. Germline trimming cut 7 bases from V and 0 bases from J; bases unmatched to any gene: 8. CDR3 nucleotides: TGTGCCACCAGCCGGACTAGCGGGAGTGGATTCTCCTACAATGAGCAGTTCTTC. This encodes CATSRTSGSGFSYNEQFF.

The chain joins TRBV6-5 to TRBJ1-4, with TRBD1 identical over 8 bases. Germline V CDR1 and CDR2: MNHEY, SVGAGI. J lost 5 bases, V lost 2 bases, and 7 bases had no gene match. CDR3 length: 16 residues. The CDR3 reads CASSYDRTGRNEKLFF. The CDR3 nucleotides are TGTGCCAGCAGTTACGATCGGACAGGGAGGAATGAAAAACTGTTTTTT.

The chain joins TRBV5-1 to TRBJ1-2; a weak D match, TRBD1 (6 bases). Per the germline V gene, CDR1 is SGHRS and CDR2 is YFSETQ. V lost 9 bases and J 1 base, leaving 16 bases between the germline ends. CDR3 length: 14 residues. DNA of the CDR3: TGCGCCACCCCGGACAGCGCAAATAACTATGGCTACACCTTC. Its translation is CATPDSANNYGYTF.

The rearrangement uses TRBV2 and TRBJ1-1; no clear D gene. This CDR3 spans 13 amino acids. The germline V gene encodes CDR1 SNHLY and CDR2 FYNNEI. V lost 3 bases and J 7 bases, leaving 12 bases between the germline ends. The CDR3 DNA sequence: TGTGCCAGCAGTGATACCTTCACCGGTGAAGCTTTCTTT. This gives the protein CASSDTFTGEAFF.

The CDR3 DNA follows: TGTGCCAGCAGCATGCGACAGGGTAACTCCTACAATGAGCAGTTCTTC. Amino acids: CASSMRQGNSYNEQFF. The genes are TRBV7-2 and TRBJ2-1, with 7 bases lining up with TRBD1. The CDR3 extends over 16 amino acids. The germline gives CDR1 SGHTA, CDR2 FQGNSA. With V trimmed by 5 bases and J by 0 bases, 7 bases remained unmatched.

In DNA, the CDR3 is TGTGCCAGCAGCCTTGAGAAGAACTATGGCTACACCTTC. Protein: CASSLEKNYGYTF. J is TRBJ1-2 and V is TRBV7-6, with D hard to call. V lost 5 bases to trimming and J lost 2 bases, with 9 bases between them. The CDR3 length is 13 residues. The germline gives CDR1 SGHVS, CDR2 FNYEAQ.

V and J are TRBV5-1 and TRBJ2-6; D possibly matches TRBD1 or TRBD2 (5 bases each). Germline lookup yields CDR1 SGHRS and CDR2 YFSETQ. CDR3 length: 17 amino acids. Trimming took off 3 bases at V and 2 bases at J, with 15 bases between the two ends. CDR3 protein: CASSSRDGSAGANVLTF. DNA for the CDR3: TGCGCCAGCAGCTCAAGGGACGGATCGGCTGGGGCCAACGTCCTGACTTTC.

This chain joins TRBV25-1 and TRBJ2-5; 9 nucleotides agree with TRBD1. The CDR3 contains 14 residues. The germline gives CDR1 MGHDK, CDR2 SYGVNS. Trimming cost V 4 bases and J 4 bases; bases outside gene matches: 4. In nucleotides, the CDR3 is TGTGCCAGCAGTGGGGACAGGGAGGGAGAGACCCAGTACTTC. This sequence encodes CASSGDREGETQYF.

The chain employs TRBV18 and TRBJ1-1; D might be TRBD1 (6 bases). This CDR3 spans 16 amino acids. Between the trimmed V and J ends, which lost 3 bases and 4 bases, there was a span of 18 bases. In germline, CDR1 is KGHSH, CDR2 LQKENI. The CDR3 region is CASSPVSVTGITEAFF. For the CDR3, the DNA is TGTGCCAGCTCACCCGTTTCTGTCACAGGGATCACTGAAGCTTTCTTT.

The CDR3 region is CASSPLTGVYTEAFF. CDR3 coding DNA: TGTGCCAGCAGCCCCTTGACAGGGGTCTACACTGAAGCTTTCTTT. V gene TRBV9 combines with J gene TRBJ1-1, with TRBD1 identical over 8 bases. CDR1 is SGDLS and CDR2 is YYNGEE in the germline V gene. V dropped 4 bases and J dropped 3; count of bases not matched to a gene: 8. This CDR3 contains 15 residues.

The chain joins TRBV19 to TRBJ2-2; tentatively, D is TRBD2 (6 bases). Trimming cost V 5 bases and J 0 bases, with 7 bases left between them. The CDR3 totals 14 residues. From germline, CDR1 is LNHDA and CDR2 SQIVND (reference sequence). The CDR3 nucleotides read TGTGCCAGTAGTCCGGGGGCGAACACCGGGGAGCTGTTTTTT. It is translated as CASSPGANTGELFF.

CDR3 region: CASSRSVRGPTNEKLFF. DNA for the CDR3: TGTGCCAGCTCACGGTCAGTCAGGGGGCCAACTAATGAAAAACTGTTTTTT. The chain combines TRBV18 with TRBJ1-4; 8 positions agree with TRBD1. The germline V gene has CDR1 KGHSH and CDR2 LQKENI. Trimming removed 4 bases from V and 0 bases from J; junction bases left unmatched: 7. The CDR3 covers 17 residues. Together with reference TRBV18 and TRBJ1-4, the CDR3 gives the full variable domain: NAGVMQNPRHLVRRRGQEARLRCSPMKGHSHVYWYRQLPEEGLKFMVYLQKENIIDESGMPKERFSAEFPKEGPSILRIQQVVRGDSAAYFCASSRSVRGPTNEKLFFGSGTQLSVL.

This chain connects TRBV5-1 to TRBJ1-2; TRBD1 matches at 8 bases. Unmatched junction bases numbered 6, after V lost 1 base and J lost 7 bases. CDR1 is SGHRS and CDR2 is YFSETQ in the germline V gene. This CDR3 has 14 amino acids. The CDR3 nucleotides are TGCGCCAGCAGCTTGTACCAGGGGGCGAGTGGCTACACCTTC. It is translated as CASSLYQGASGYTF.

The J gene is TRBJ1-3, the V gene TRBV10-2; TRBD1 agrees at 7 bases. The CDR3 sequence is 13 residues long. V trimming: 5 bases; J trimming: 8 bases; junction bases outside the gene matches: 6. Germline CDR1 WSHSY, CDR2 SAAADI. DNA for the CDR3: TGCGCCAGCAGTCGACAGGGCCGAGACACCATATATTTT. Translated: CASSRQGRDTIYF.

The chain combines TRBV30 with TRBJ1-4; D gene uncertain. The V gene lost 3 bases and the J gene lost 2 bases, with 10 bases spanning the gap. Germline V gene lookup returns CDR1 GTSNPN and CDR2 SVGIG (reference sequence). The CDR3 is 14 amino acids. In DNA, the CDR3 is TGTGCCTGGAGCATCGGGATGACTAATGAAAAACTGTTTTTT. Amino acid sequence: CAWSIGMTNEKLFF.

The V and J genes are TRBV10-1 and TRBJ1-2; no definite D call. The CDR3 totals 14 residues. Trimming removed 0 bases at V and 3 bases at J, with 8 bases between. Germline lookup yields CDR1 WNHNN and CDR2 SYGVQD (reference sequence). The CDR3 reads CASSESGKDYGYTF. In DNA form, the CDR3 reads TGCGCCAGCAGTGAGTCGGGAAAAGACTATGGCTACACCTTC.

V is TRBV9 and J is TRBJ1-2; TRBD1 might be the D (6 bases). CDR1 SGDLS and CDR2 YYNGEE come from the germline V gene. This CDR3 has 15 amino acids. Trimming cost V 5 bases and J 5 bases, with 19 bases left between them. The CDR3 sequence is CASSITWGQGYGYTF. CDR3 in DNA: TGTGCCAGCAGTATCACCTGGGGACAAGGTTATGGCTACACCTTC.

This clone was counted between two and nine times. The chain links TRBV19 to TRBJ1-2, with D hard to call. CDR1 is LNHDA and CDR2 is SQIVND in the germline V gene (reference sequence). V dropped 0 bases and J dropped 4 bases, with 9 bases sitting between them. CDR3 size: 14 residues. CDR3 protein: CASSIEDLGYGYTF. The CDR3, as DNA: TGTGCCAGTAGTATAGAGGACCTGGGCTATGGCTACACCTTC.

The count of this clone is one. In DNA, the CDR3 is TGTGCCAGCAGCTTATGGCTAGCGGGTAACAATGAGCAGTTCTTC. Translation: CASSLWLAGNNEQFF. The J gene is TRBJ2-1, the V gene TRBV7-9; 8 nucleotides line up with TRBD2. Trimming cost V 2 bases and J 5 bases; bases outside gene matches: 5. The CDR3 contains 15 residues. CDR1 and CDR2 from the germline V gene are SEHNR and FQNEAQ (reference sequence).

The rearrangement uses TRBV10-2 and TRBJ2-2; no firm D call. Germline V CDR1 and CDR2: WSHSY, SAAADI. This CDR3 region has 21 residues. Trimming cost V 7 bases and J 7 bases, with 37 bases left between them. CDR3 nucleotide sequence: TGCGCCAGCAAGGGAAACTTGGGTCTCGAAAAGTTCTCGGGTCGTCGCGGGGAGCTGTTTTTT. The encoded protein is CASKGNLGLEKFSGRRGELFF.

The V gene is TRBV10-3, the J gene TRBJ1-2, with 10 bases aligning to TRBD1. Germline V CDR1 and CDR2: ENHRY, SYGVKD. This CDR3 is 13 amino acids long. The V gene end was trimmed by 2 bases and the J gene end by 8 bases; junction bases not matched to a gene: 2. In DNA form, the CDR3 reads TGTGCCATCAGTGAGGGGGACAGGGGAGGCTACACCTTC. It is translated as CAISEGDRGGYTF.

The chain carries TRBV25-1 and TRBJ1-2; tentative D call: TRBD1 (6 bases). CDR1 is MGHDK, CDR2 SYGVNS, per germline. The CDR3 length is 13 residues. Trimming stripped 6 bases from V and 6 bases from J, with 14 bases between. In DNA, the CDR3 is TGTGCCAGCAGGGAAACAGGGCCCAATGGCTACACCTTC. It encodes CASRETGPNGYTF.

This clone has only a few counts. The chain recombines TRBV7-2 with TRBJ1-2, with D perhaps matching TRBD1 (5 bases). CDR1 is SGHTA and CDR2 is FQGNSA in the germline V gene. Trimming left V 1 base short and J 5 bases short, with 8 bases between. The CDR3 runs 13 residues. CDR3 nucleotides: TGTGCCAGCAGCTTAGACAGGTTTTATGGCTACACCTTC. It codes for CASSLDRFYGYTF.